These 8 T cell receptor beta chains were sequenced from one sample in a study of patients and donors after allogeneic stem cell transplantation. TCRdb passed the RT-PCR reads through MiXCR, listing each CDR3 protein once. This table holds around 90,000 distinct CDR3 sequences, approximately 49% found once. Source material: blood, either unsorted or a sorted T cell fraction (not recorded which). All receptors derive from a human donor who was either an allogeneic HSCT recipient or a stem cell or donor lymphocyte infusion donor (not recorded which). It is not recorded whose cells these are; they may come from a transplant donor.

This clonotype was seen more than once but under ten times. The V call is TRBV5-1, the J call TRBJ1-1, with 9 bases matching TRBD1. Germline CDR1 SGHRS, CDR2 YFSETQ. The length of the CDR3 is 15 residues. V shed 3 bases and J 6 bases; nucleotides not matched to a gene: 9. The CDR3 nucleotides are TGCGCCAGCAGCTCTTGGACAGGGGAATACGCTGAAGCTTTCTTT. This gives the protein CASSSWTGEYAEAFF.

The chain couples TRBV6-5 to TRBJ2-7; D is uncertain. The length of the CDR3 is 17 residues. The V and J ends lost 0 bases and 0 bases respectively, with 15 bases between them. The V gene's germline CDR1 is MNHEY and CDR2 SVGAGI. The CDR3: CASSYSIGGYGSYEQYF. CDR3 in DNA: TGTGCCAGCAGTTACTCGATAGGTGGGTACGGCTCCTACGAGCAGTACTTC.

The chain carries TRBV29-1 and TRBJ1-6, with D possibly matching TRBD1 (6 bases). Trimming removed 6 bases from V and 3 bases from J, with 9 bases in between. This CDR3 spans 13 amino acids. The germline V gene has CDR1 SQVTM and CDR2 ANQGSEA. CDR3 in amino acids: CSVRGDYNSPLHF. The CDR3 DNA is TGCAGCGTGAGGGGGGACTATAATTCACCCCTCCACTTT. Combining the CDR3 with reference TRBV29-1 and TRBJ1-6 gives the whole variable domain SAVISQKPSRDICQRGTSLTIQCQVDSQVTMMFWYRQQPGQSLTLIATANQGSEATYESGFVIDKFPISRPNLTFSTLTVSNMSPEDSSIYLCSVRGDYNSPLHFGNGTRLTVT.

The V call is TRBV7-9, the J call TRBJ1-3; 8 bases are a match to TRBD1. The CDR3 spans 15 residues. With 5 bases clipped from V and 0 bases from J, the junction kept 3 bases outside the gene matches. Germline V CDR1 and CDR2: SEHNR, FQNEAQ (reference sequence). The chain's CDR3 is CASSPDRASGNTIYF. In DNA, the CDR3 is TGTGCCAGCAGCCCGGACAGGGCCTCTGGAAACACCATATATTTT. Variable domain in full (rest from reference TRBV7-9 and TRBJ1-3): DTGVSQNPRHKITKRGQNVTFRCDPISEHNRLYWYRQTLGQGPEFLTYFQNEAQLEKSRLLSDRFSAERPKGSFSTLEIQRTEQGDSAMYLCASSPDRASGNTIYFGEGSWLTVV.

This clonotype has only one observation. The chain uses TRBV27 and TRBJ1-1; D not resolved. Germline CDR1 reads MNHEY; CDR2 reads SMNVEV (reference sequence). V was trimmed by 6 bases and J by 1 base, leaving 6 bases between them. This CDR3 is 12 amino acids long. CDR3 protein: CASRRGNTEAFF. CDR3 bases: TGTGCCAGCAGAAGAGGGAACACTGAAGCTTTCTTT.

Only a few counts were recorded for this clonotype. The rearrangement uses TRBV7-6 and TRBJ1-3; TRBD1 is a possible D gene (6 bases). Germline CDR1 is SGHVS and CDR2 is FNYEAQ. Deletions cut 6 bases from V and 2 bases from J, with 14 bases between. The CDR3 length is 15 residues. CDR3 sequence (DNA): TGTGCCAGCAGACGGGGGGCAGGGGCTGGAAACACCATATATTTT. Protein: CASRRGAGAGNTIYF.

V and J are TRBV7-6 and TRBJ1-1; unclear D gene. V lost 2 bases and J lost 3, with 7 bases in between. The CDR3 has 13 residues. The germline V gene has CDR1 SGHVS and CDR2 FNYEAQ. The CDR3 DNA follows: TGTGCCAGCAGCTTATCTCCGTACACTGAAGCTTTCTTT. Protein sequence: CASSLSPYTEAFF.

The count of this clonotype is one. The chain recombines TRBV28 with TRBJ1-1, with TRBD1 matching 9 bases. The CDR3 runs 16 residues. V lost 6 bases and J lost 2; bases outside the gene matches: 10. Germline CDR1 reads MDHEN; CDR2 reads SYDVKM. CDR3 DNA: TGTGCCAGCAGCTCCCCCGGGACAGGGCGTAACACTGAAGCTTTCTTT. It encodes CASSSPGTGRNTEAFF.